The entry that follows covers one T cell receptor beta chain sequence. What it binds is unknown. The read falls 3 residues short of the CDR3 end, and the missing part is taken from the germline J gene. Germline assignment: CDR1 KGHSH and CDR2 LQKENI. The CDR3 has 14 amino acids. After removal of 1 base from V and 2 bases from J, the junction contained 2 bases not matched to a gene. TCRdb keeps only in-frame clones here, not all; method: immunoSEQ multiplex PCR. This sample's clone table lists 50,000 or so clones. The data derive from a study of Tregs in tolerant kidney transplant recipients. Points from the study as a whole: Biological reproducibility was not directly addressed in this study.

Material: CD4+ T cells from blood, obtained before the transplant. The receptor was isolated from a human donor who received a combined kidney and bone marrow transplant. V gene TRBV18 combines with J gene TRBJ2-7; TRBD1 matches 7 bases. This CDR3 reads CASSPQQGTYEQYF. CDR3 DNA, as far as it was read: TGTGCCAGCTCACCACAACAGGGGACCTACGAG.